This TCR beta chain appears in the sequencing data of a study of cytomegalovirus exposure and HLA in healthy donors. Broader study findings: TCR beta sequences reportedly predicted the HLA-A and HLA-B alleles of most subjects accurately. Analyzed later, association rates of TCRs varied across HLA loci, with DRB1 most and HLA-C fewest.

The PCR ran on 60 Vbeta and 13 Jbeta primers. This table comes from immunoSEQ multiplex PCR, and its TCRdb copy is limited to in-frame clones, with some not included. The table includes around 170,000 clones, around 85% detected once. CDR3 length: 15 residues. Trimming took 6 bases from V and 6 from J; bases not matched to a gene: 8. From germline, CDR1 is SNHLY and CDR2 FYNNEI. In the case of this clone: What it binds is not known.

The chain is built from TRBV2 and TRBJ1-6; 7 bases map to TRBD1. This receptor was identified in a man in his fifties in good health and CMV-seropositive. Sequencing input: PBMCs. The CDR3 DNA sequence: TGTGCCAGCAGAGGACAGGTAGTATCTAATTCACCCCTCCACTTT. As protein: CASRGQVVSNSPLHF.